The rows below give T cell receptor beta chains drawn from one sample of a study of shared clonotypes between healthy human individuals. TCRdb's copy holds only in-frame clones and misses some; the assay was immunoSEQ multiplex PCR. The sample lists roughly 1,500,000 clones; just under 99% were seen once. The specimen sequenced was naive CD4+ T cells sorted from blood. Source of these receptors: a man aged 25-45 years in good health. Each CDR3 is given with its conserved first and last residue. Each record gives: D gene, V gene, J gene, clone size, CDR3 DNA, CDR3 protein. A D gene is named only where the DNA matches it firmly. Clone size is not always given. Where it is, it says once, few, many or a class for expanded clones.

d_call: TRBD1
v_call: TRBV7-8
j_call: TRBJ2-1
clone_size: NA
cdr3_nt: TGTGCCAGCAGCCTATGGACAGGGTTCTACAATGAGCAGTTCTTC
cdr3_aa: CASSLWTGFYNEQFF

d_call: NA
v_call: TRBV29-1
j_call: TRBJ1-4
clone_size: NA
cdr3_nt: TGCAGCGTGAAGACAGCTTATAATGAAAAACTGTTTTTT
cdr3_aa: CSVKTAYNEKLFF

d_call: NA
v_call: TRBV7-2
j_call: TRBJ2-5
clone_size: NA
cdr3_nt: TGTGCCAGCAGCTTTCGGGACCCGCAAGAGACCCAGTACTTC
cdr3_aa: CASSFRDPQETQYF

d_call: NA
v_call: TRBV29-1
j_call: TRBJ1-2
clone_size: NA
cdr3_nt: TGCAGCGTTGACAGGGTCGGAAACTATGGCTACACCTTC
cdr3_aa: CSVDRVGNYGYTF

d_call: TRBD1
v_call: TRBV5-8
j_call: TRBJ2-7
clone_size: NA
cdr3_nt: TGTGCCAGCAGCTCCATCCGGGACAGCTCCTACGAGCAGTACTTC
cdr3_aa: CASSSIRDSSYEQYF

d_call: TRBD1
v_call: TRBV29-1
j_call: TRBJ1-5
clone_size: NA
cdr3_nt: TGCAGCGTTGTCCTCGCGACAGGGGGCGGTAGCAATCAGCCCCAGCATTTT
cdr3_aa: CSVVLATGGGSNQPQHF

d_call: NA
v_call: TRBV21-1
j_call: TRBJ2-7
clone_size: NA
cdr3_nt: TGTGCCAGCAGCGCAGTAGGGACTAGCGGAGGAAGCTCCTACGAGCAGTACTTC
cdr3_aa: CASSAVGTSGGSSYEQYF

d_call: NA
v_call: TRBV7-2
j_call: TRBJ2-1
clone_size: NA
cdr3_nt: TGTGCCAGCAGCCCCTGGAGCGCTAGCTCCTACAATGAGCAGTTCTTC
cdr3_aa: CASSPWSASSYNEQFF

d_call: NA
v_call: TRBV4-3
j_call: TRBJ1-4
clone_size: NA
cdr3_nt: TGCGCCAGCAGCCAAGAAATCTTGACAGGAAAACTGTTTTTT
cdr3_aa: CASSQEILTGKLFF

d_call: TRBD1
v_call: TRBV5-1
j_call: TRBJ2-7
clone_size: NA
cdr3_nt: TGCGCCAGCAGCTCAGGACAGGTTTCGAGCGAGCAGTACTTC
cdr3_aa: CASSSGQVSSEQYF

d_call: NA
v_call: TRBV4-3
j_call: TRBJ2-7
clone_size: once
cdr3_nt: TGCGCCAGCAGCCGAGACGAGGTGAGCTCCTACGAGCAGTACTTC
cdr3_aa: CASSRDEVSSYEQYF

d_call: NA
v_call: TRBV28
j_call: TRBJ2-7
clone_size: NA
cdr3_nt: TGTGCCAGCAGGGATGGAGTCTCCTACGAGCAGTACTTC
cdr3_aa: CASRDGVSYEQYF

d_call: NA
v_call: TRBV4-2
j_call: TRBJ1-4
clone_size: NA
cdr3_nt: TGTGCCAGCAGCCAAGCCCACCGGGGTGAAAAACTGTTTTTT
cdr3_aa: CASSQAHRGEKLFF

d_call: NA
v_call: TRBV19
j_call: TRBJ2-3
clone_size: NA
cdr3_nt: TGTGCCAGTAGTATCAATATCCCCGGGCCAGGCACAGATACGCAGTATTTT
cdr3_aa: CASSINIPGPGTDTQYF

d_call: TRBD1
v_call: TRBV30
j_call: TRBJ1-4
clone_size: NA
cdr3_nt: TGTGCCTGGACCCGGACAGGCTCAACCCCAAATGAAAAACTGTTTTTT
cdr3_aa: CAWTRTGSTPNEKLFF

d_call: TRBD2
v_call: TRBV7-2
j_call: TRBJ2-3
clone_size: NA
cdr3_nt: TGTGCCAGCAGCTCGGGACTAGCGACAGATACGCAGTATTTT
cdr3_aa: CASSSGLATDTQYF

d_call: TRBD2
v_call: TRBV7-6
j_call: TRBJ2-7
clone_size: NA
cdr3_nt: TGTGCCAGCAGCCGGGGCGCGGAGGGAGGGTACGAGCAGTACTTC
cdr3_aa: CASSRGAEGGYEQYF

d_call: NA
v_call: TRBV28
j_call: TRBJ2-3
clone_size: NA
cdr3_nt: TGTGCCAGCTCTACGGCTAGCGCGAGCACAGATACGCAGTATTTT
cdr3_aa: CASSTASASTDTQYF

d_call: NA
v_call: TRBV6-5
j_call: TRBJ1-5
clone_size: NA
cdr3_nt: TGTGCCAGCAGTCCGAGACCCCTCGGAAATCAGCCCCAGCATTTT
cdr3_aa: CASSPRPLGNQPQHF

d_call: NA
v_call: TRBV6-6
j_call: TRBJ1-2
clone_size: NA
cdr3_nt: TGTGCCAGCAGTTATGAGGGGGACTATGGCTACACCTTC
cdr3_aa: CASSYEGDYGYTF